Below, one T cell receptor (beta chain) is given with its context. The antigen remains unidentified. This sample was included in a study of cytomegalovirus exposure and HLA in healthy donors. Study observations and caveats: Roughly even sequencing depth across donors was the assumption behind the presence/absence analyses. Upon later analysis, TCR association rates were observed to vary by HLA locus, being highest for DRB1 and lowest for HLA-C.

PCR involved 60 Vbeta and 13 Jbeta primers. Original methodology: Roughly 11 million shared chains were among about 80 million unique TCR beta chains counted in a later analysis. TCRdb keeps only in-frame clones here, not all; method: immunoSEQ multiplex PCR. V and J calls and clone size are as listed in that table; D and trimming were resolved from the DNA. This listing includes 65,000 to 85,000 clones. The sample taken for sequencing was PBMCs. The receptor's source is a female donor in good health and CMV-seropositive.

This CDR3 reads CASSEGAGEQETQYF. The CDR3 DNA sequence: TGTGCCAGCAGTGAGGGGGCGGGGGAGCAAGAGACCCAGTACTTC. The rearrangement joins TRBV6-4 to TRBJ2-5; possibly TRBD2 for D (7 bases). The V gene lost 3 bases and the J gene lost 2 bases, with 13 bases spanning the gap. Looked up from germline, CDR1 is MRHNA and CDR2 is SNTAGT. CDR3 length: 15 amino acids.